Below are 7 T cell receptor beta chains sequenced from a single sample in a study of cytomegalovirus exposure and HLA in healthy donors. Here immunoSEQ multiplex PCR was the method, and the copy in TCRdb shows in-frame clones only, minus some. The sample contains 120,000 or so clones, approximately 90% of which appear only once. The sequencing input was PBMCs. These receptor sequences come from a woman younger than 30 in good health and CMV-seronegative.

This chain joins TRBV7-3 and TRBJ2-1; D is possibly TRBD1 (6 bases). The germline gives CDR1 SGHTA, CDR2 FQGTGA. Trimming cost V 5 bases and J 1 base, with 12 bases left between them. The CDR3 contains 15 residues. CDR3: CASSPTRGSYNEQFF. The CDR3 bases are TGTGCCAGCAGCCCAACCAGGGGATCCTACAATGAGCAGTTCTTC.

The chain couples TRBV6-1 to TRBJ2-7, with 7 bases aligning to TRBD1. The CDR3 covers 14 residues. Germline lookup yields CDR1 MNHNS and CDR2 SASEGT. Trimming cost V 4 bases and J 3 bases; bases outside gene matches: 6. This CDR3 reads CASSGWGTDYEQYF. CDR3 DNA: TGTGCCAGCAGTGGATGGGGGACAGACTACGAGCAGTACTTC.

The chain has TRBV19 and TRBJ1-5, with D possibly matching TRBD1 (6 bases). The CDR3 is made up of 15 amino acids. The V end was cut by 8 bases, the J end by 0 bases, with 14 bases between. The V gene's germline CDR1 is LNHDA and CDR2 SQIVND (reference sequence). CDR3 bases: TGTGCCAGTGGAACGACAGGAGATAGCAATCAGCCCCAGCATTTT. This encodes CASGTTGDSNQPQHF.

This chain links TRBV29-1 with TRBJ2-7; 8 nucleotides agree with TRBD2. Per germline, CDR1 SQVTM and CDR2 ANQGSEA. The CDR3 runs to 13 residues. V dropped 6 bases and J dropped 3; count of bases not matched to a gene: 7. The CDR3 loop is CSVRTSLLYEQYF. The CDR3 region has the DNA TGCAGCGTGAGGACTAGCCTACTCTACGAGCAGTACTTC.

The sample holds one count of this clone. The chain employs TRBV28 and TRBJ1-1; no reliable D call. V lost 6 bases to trimming and J lost 3 bases, with 8 bases between them. Germline V CDR1 and CDR2: MDHEN, SYDVKM. The CDR3 runs 12 residues. CDR3 loop: CASSLLDTEAFF. CDR3 bases: TGTGCCAGCAGCCTGCTAGACACTGAAGCTTTCTTT. Full variable domain (rest looked up from reference TRBV28 and TRBJ1-1): DVKVTQSSRYLVKRTGEKVFLECVQDMDHENMFWYRQDPGLGLRLIYFSYDVKMKEKGDIPEGYSVSREKKERFSLILESASTNQTSMYLCASSLLDTEAFFGQGTRLTVV.

The J gene is TRBJ1-5, the V gene TRBV6-7, with TRBD1 identical over 8 bases. TRBV6-7 belongs to the ORF category, with a function that is uncertain. The CDR3 covers 17 residues. The V and J ends lost 5 bases and 7 bases, in that order; junction bases with no gene match: 16. As DNA, the CDR3 is TGTGCCAGCAGTCAGATGGACAGGGCCCACCCGTGGCAGCCCCAGCATTTT. Translating it yields CASSQMDRAHPWQPQHF.

This clone has just a few counts. The V call is TRBV11-2, the J call TRBJ2-7; D may be TRBD2 (5 bases). This CDR3 is 15 amino acids long. Germline CDR1 SGHAT, CDR2 FQNNGV. V gave up 0 bases and J gave up 0 bases, with 9 bases separating them. The CDR3 bases are TGTGCCAGCAGCTTAGAGACTACAAGCTCCTACGAGCAGTACTTC. Translated: CASSLETTSSYEQYF.